This entry features one TCR beta chain sequence. Its antigen is not identified. This sample is drawn from a study of monozygotic twins with inflammatory bowel disease. Whole-study results and caveats: Healthy co-twins, by inverse Simpson, had higher TCRbeta diversity than their siblings with IBD.

Germline CDR1 reads LNHNV; CDR2 reads YYDKDF (reference sequence). The CDR3 runs to 19 residues. TCRdb reprocessed the 5' RACE reads; each CDR3 protein has one entry and no DNA is given. The ten top clones account for approximately 7%, within a sample of some 160,000 distinct CDR3 sequences. The sequencing input was blood. The chain combines TRBV15 with TRBJ2-1; the TRBD2 assignment by TCRdb is unverifiable without DNA. This TCR was recovered from a human donor with ulcerative colitis or Crohn's disease, or a healthy co-twin of an affected twin (not recorded which). CDR3 region: CATSKTPPGLAGVGGEQFF.